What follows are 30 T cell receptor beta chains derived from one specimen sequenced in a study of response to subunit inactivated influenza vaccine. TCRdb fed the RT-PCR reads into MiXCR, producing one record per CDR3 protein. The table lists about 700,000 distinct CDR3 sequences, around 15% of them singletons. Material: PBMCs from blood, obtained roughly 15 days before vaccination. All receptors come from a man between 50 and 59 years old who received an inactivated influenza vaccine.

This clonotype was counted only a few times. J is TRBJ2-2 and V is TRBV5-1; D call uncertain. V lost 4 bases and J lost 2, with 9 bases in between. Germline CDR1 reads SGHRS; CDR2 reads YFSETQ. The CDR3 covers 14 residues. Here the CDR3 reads CASSPPDNTGELFF. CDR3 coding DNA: TGCGCCAGCAGCCCTCCGGATAACACCGGGGAGCTGTTTTTT.

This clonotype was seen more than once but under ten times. CDR3 sequence (DNA): TGTGCCAGCAGCCCCCCCGCAGGGGGAGTCTACGAGCAGTACTTC. Protein product: CASSPPAGGVYEQYF. The chain employs TRBV11-2 and TRBJ2-7; 7 bases align to TRBD1. J gave up 3 bases and V 5 bases, and 10 bases lay outside the gene matches. The CDR3 is 15 residues long. CDR1 and CDR2 (germline): SGHAT, FQNNGV.

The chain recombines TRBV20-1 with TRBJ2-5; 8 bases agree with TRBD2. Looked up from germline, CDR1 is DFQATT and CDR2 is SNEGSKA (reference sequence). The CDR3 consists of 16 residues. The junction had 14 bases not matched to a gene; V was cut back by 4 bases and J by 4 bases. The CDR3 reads CSATVAGRLSGETQYF. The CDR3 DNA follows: TGCAGTGCTACCGTAGCGGGACGATTGAGCGGAGAGACCCAGTACTTC.

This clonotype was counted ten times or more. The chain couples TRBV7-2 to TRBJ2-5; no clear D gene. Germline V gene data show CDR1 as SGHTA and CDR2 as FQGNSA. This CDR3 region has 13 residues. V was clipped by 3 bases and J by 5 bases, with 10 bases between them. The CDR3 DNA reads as TGTGCCAGCAGCTTTTCTAGTCTGGAGACCCAGTACTTC. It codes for CASSFSSLETQYF. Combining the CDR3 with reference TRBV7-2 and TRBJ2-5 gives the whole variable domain GAGVSQSPSNKVTEKGKDVELRCDPISGHTALYWYRQSLGQGLEFLIYFQGNSAPDKSGLPSDRFSAERTGGSVSTLTIQRTQQEDSAVYLCASSFSSLETQYFGPGTRLLVL.

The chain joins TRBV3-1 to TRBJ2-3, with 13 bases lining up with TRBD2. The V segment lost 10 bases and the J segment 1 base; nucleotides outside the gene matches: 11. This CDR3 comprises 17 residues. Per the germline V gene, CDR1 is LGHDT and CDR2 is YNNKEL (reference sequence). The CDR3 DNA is TGTGCCAAGACCGGGACTAGCGGGATGTCTTGCACAGATACGCAGTATTTT. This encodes CAKTGTSGMSCTDTQYF.

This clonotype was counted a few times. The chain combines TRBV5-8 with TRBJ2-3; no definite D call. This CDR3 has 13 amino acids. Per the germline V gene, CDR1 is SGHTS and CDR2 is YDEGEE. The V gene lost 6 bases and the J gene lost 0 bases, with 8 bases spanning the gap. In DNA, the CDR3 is TGTGCCAGCAAACCGACTAGCACAGATACGCAGTATTTT. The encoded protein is CASKPTSTDTQYF.

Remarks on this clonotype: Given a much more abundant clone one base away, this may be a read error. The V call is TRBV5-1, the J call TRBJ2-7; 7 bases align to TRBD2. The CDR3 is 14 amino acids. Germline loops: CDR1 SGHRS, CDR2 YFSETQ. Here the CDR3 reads CASSLDPGGYEHYF. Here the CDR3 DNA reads TGCGCCAGCAGCTTGGACCCGGGAGGCTACGAGCACTACTTC.

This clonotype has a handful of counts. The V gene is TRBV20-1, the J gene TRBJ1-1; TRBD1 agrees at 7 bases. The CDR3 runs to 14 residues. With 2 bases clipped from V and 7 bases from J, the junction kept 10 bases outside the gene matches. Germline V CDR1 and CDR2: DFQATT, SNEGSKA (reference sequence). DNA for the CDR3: TGCAGTGCTAGATCTTACAGGGGAATCGGTGAAGCTTTCTTT. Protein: CSARSYRGIGEAFF.

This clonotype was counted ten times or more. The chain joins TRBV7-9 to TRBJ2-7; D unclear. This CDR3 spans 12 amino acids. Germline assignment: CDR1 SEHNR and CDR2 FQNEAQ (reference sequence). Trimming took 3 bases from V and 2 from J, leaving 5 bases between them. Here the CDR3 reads CASSFTAYEQYF. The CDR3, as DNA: TGTGCCAGCAGCTTCACCGCCTACGAGCAGTACTTC.

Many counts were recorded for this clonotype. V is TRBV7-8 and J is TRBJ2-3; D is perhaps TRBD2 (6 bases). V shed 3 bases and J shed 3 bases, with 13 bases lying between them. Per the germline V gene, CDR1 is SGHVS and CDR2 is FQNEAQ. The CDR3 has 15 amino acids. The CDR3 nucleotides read TGTGCCAGCAGCTTTGACGGCGGGACGACAGATACGCAGTATTTT. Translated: CASSFDGGTTDTQYF.

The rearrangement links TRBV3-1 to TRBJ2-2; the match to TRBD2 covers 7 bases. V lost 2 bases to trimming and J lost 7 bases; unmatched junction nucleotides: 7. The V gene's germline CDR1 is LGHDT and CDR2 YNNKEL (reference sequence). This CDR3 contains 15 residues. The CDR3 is CASSQMRGTGGELFF. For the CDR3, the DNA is TGTGCCAGCAGCCAAATGCGGGGGACGGGCGGGGAGCTGTTTTTT.

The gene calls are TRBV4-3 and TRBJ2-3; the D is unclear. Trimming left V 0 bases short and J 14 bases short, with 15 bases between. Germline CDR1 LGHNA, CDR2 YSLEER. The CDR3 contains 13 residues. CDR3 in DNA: TGCGCCAGCAGCCAAGATTCGGGCCACTCGCCGTATTTT. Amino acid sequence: CASSQDSGHSPYF.

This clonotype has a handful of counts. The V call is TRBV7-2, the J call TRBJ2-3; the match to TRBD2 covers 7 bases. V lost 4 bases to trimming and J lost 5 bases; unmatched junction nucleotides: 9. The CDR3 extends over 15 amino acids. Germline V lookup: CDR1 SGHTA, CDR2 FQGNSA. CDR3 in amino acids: CASSSSLGREDTQYF. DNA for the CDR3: TGTGCCAGCAGCTCCTCCCTAGGGAGGGAAGATACGCAGTATTTT.

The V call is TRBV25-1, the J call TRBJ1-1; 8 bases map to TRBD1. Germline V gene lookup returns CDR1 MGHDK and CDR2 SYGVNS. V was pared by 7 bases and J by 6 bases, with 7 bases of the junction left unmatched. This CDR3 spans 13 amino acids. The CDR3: CASNTDRGAEAFF. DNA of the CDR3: TGTGCCAGCAATACTGACAGGGGCGCTGAAGCTTTCTTT.

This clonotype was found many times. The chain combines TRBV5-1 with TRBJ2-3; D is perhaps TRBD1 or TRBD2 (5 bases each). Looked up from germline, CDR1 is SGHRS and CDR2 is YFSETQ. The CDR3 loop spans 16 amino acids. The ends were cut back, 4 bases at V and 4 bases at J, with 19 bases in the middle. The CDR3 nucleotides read TGCGCCAGCAGCCCCCGGGAAGGGGCTAGGTCAGATACGCAGTATTTT. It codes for CASSPREGARSDTQYF.

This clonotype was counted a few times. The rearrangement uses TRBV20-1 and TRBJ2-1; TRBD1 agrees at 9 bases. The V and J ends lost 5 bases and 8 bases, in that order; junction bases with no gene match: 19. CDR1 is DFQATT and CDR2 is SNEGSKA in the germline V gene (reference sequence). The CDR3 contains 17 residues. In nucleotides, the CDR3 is TGCAGTGCTCCCCCGTTTACGGGACAGGGCTTAAACTATGAGCAGTTCTTC. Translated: CSAPPFTGQGLNYEQFF.

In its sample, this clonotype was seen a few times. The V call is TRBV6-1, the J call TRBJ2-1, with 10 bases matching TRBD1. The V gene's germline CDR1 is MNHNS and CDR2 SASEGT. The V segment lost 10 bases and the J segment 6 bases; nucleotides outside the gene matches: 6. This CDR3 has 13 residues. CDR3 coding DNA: TGTGCCACCAGCTGGGACAGGGGCAATGAGCAGTTCTTC. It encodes CATSWDRGNEQFF.

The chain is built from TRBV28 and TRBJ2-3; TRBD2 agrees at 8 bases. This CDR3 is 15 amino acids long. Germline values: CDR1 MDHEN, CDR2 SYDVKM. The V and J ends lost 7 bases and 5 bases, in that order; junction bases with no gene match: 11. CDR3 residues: CASKYPAGVGDTQYF. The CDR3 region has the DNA TGTGCCAGCAAATACCCAGCGGGGGTTGGAGATACGCAGTATTTT. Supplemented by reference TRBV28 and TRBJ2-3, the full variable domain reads DVKVTQSSRYLVKRTGEKVFLECVQDMDHENMFWYRQDPGLGLRLIYFSYDVKMKEKGDIPEGYSVSREKKERFSLILESASTNQTSMYLCASKYPAGVGDTQYFGPGTRLTVL.

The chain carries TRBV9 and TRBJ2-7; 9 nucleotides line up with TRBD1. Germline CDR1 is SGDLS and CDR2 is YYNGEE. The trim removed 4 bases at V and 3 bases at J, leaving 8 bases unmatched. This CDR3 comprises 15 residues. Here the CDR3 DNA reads TGTGCCAGCAGCCGCGGACAGGGGCAAATCTACGAGCAGTACTTC. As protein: CASSRGQGQIYEQYF.

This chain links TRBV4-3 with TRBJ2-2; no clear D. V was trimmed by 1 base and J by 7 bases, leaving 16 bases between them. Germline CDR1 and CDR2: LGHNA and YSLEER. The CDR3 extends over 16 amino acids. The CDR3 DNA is TGCGCCAGCAGCCAAGCGGCAGAGGATTCGAACGGGGAGCTGTTTTTT. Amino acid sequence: CASSQAAEDSNGELFF.

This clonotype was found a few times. CDR3 sequence: CAISEGIAGGPQFF. In DNA, the CDR3 is TGTGCCATCAGTGAGGGAATAGCGGGGGGGCCGCAGTTCTTC. The rearrangement links TRBV10-3 to TRBJ2-1, with 11 bases matching TRBD2. This CDR3 is 14 amino acids long. Unmatched junction bases numbered 6, after V lost 2 bases and J lost 12 bases. Germline V CDR1 and CDR2: ENHRY, SYGVKD.

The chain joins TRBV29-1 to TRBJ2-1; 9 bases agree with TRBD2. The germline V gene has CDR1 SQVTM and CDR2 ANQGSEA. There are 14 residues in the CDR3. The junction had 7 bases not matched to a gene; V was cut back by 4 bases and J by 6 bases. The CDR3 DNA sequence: TGCAGCGTTGGCGGGGGGGCCTTCAGCAATGAGCAGTTCTTC. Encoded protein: CSVGGGAFSNEQFF.

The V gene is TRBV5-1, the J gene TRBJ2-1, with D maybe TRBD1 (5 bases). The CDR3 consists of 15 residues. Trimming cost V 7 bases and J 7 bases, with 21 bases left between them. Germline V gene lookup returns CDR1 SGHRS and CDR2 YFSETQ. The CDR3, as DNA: TGCGCCAGCGCCCCCGAACGCAGGGTTGGTAATGAGCAGTTCTTC. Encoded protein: CASAPERRVGNEQFF.

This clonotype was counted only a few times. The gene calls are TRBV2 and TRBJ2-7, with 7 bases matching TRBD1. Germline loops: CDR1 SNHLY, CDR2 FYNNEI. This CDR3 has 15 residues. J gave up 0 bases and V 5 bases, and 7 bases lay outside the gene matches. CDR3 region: CASSKAGTVSYEQYF. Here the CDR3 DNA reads TGTGCCAGCAGTAAGGCCGGGACAGTCTCCTACGAGCAGTACTTC.

CDR3 protein: CASSIGGQGFNEQYF. CDR3 coding DNA: TGTGCCAGCAGCATCGGCGGGCAGGGGTTCAACGAGCAGTACTTC. The J gene is TRBJ2-7, the V gene TRBV28; D is possibly TRBD1 (6 bases). Trimming left V 6 bases short and J 5 bases short, with 20 bases between. Germline V gene data show CDR1 as MDHEN and CDR2 as SYDVKM. The CDR3 runs to 15 residues.

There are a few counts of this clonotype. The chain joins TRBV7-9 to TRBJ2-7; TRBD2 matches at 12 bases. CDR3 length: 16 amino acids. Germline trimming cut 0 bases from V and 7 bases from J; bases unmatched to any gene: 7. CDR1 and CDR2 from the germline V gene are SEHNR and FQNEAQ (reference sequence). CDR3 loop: CASSLAPPSGGAEQYF. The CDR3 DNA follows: TGTGCCAGCAGCTTAGCCCCTCCTAGCGGGGGGGCAGAGCAGTACTTC.

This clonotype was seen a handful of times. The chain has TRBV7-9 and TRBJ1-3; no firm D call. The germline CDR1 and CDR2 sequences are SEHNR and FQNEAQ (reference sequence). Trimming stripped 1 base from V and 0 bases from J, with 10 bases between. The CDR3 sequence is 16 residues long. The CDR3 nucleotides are TGTGCCAGCAGCTTAGGGCCGGCTTCCTCTGGAAACACCATATATTTT. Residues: CASSLGPASSGNTIYF. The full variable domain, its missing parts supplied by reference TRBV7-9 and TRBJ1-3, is DTGVSQNPRHKITKRGQNVTFRCDPISEHNRLYWYRQTLGQGPEFLTYFQNEAQLEKSRLLSDRFSAERPKGSFSTLEIQRTEQGDSAMYLCASSLGPASSGNTIYFGEGSWLTVV.

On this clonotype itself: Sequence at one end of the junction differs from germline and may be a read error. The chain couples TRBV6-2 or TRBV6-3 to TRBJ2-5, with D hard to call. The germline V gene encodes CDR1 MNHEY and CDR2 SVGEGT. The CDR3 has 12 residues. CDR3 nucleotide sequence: TGTGCCACCAGTTGGGCGGAAGAGACCCAGTACTTC. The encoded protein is CATSWAEETQYF.

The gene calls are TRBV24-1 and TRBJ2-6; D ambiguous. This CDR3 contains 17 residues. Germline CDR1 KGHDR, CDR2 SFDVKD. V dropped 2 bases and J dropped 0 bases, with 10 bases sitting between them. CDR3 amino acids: CATSDSTRNSGANVLTF. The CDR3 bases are TGTGCCACCAGTGATTCAACACGGAACTCTGGGGCCAACGTCCTGACTTTC.

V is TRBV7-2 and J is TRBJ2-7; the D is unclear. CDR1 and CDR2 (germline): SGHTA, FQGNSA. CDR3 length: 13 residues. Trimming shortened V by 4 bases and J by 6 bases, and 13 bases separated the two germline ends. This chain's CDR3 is CASSSQLISEQYF. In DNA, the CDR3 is TGTGCCAGCAGCTCCCAGCTAATCAGCGAGCAGTACTTC.